This passage covers 8 T cell receptor beta chains from one sample sequenced in a study of blood T cell repertoires in COVID-19. Produced via immunoSEQ multiplex PCR; TCRdb's table is partial and in-frame only. The data hold about 140,000 clones, with roughly 89% observed a single time. Source material: peripheral blood. The receptors originated from a woman aged 45 to 65 with active or convalescent COVID-19.

The sample holds one count of this clone. The chain carries TRBV4-2 and TRBJ2-1; no reliable D call. The CDR3 sequence is 14 residues long. Trimming took off 4 bases at V and 7 bases at J, with 14 bases between the two ends. Per the germline V gene, CDR1 is LGHNA and CDR2 is YNFKEQ. CDR3 bases: TGTGCCAGCAGCCGAGAAGAGGCCCTTAATGAGCAGTTCTTC. Protein product: CASSREEALNEQFF.

The chain links TRBV6-5 to TRBJ2-1; 7 positions agree with TRBD1. Germline V gene sequence: CDR1 MNHEY, CDR2 SVGAGI. This CDR3 has 15 amino acids. The J segment lost 4 bases and the V segment lost 6 bases, leaving 9 bases of the junction unmatched. CDR3 protein: CASSHDRAGYNEQFF. Written as DNA, the CDR3 is TGTGCCAGCAGCCACGACAGGGCGGGTTACAATGAGCAGTTCTTC.

The chain is built from TRBV10-3 and TRBJ2-2, with D hard to call. The CDR3 consists of 16 residues. With 0 bases removed from V and 0 bases from J, the gap between germline ends came to 8 bases. The V gene's germline CDR1 is ENHRY and CDR2 SYGVKD. The CDR3: CAISESAAANTGELFF. The CDR3 bases are TGTGCCATCAGTGAGTCGGCCGCCGCGAACACCGGGGAGCTGTTTTTT.

The CDR3 loop reads CASSLTAYGYTF. In DNA form, the CDR3 reads TGTGCCAGCAGTTTAACAGCCTATGGCTACACCTTC. The V and J genes are TRBV28 and TRBJ1-2, with unresolved D. Germline CDR1 reads MDHEN; CDR2 reads SYDVKM. The CDR3 covers 12 residues. Trimming shortened V by 2 bases and J by 4 bases, and 5 bases separated the two germline ends.

In DNA, the CDR3 is TGTGCCAGTAGCACCCCTCCGGGACAGGGTAGTGATGGCTACACCTTC. Protein: CASSTPPGQGSDGYTF. The chain carries TRBV19 and TRBJ1-2, with TRBD1 matching over 9 bases. With 6 bases clipped from V and 6 bases from J, the junction kept 14 bases outside the gene matches. Germline V CDR1 and CDR2: LNHDA, SQIVND (reference sequence). The CDR3 contains 16 residues.

V gene TRBV7-8 combines with J gene TRBJ2-5, with TRBD2 identical over 7 bases. Germline CDR1 is SGHVS and CDR2 is FQNEAQ. This CDR3 region has 17 residues. V trimming: 3 bases; J trimming: 5 bases; junction bases outside the gene matches: 15. CDR3 sequence reads: CASSLFQDGGNMETQYF. CDR3 nucleotides: TGTGCCAGCAGCTTGTTCCAGGACGGGGGGAACATGGAGACCCAGTACTTC.

The J gene is TRBJ2-4, the V gene TRBV6-5, with 8 bases that match TRBD2. Losses at the gene ends were 9 bases for V and 1 base for J; bases not matched to a gene: 5. This CDR3 comprises 14 residues. In germline, CDR1 is MNHEY, CDR2 SVGAGI. The CDR3: CASLAGGAKNIQYF. The CDR3 DNA is TGTGCCAGTCTAGCGGGCGGGGCCAAAAACATTCAGTACTTC.

This sequence joins TRBV5-1 and TRBJ1-1, with a possible D match to TRBD1 (6 bases). V was pared by 4 bases and J by 3 bases, with 10 bases between. The CDR3 consists of 13 residues. Germline V gene sequence: CDR1 SGHRS, CDR2 YFSETQ. DNA of the CDR3: TGCGCCAGCAGCCCCGCAGGGGACACTGAAGCTTTCTTT. Protein product: CASSPAGDTEAFF.